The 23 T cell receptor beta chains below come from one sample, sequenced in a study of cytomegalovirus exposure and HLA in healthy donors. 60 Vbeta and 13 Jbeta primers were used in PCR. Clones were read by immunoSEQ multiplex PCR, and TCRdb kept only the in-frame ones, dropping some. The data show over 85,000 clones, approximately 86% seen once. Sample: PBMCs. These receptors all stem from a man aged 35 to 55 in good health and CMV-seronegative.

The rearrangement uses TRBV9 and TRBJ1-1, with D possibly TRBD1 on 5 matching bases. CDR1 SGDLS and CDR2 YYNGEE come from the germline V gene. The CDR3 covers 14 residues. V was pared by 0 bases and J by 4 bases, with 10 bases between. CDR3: CASSVAAGTTEAFF. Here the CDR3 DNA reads TGTGCCAGCAGCGTAGCGGCGGGGACCACTGAAGCTTTCTTT. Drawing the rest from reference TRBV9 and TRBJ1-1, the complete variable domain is DSGVTQTPKHLITATGQRVTLRCSPRSGDLSVYWYQQSLDQGLQFLIQYYNGEERAKGNILERFSAQQFPDLHSELNLSSLELGDSALYFCASSVAAGTTEAFFGQGTRLTVV.

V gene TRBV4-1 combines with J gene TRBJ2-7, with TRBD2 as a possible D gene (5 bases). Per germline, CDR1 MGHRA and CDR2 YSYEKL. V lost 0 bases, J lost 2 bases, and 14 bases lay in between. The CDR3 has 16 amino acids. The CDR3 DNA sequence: TGCGCCAGCAGCCAAGACGGGGATTCCACCCCCTACGAGCAGTACTTC. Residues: CASSQDGDSTPYEQYF.

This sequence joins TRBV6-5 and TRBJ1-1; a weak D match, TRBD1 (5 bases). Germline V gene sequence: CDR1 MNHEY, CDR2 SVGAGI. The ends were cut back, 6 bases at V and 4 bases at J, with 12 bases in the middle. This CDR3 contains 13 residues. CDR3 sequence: CASSLNRLTEAFF. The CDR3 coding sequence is TGTGCCAGCAGCCTTAACAGGCTCACTGAAGCTTTCTTT.

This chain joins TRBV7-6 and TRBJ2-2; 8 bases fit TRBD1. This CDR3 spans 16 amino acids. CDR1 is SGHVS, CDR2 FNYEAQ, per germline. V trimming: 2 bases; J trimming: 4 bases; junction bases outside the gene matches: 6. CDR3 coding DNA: TGTGCCAGCAGCTTAAAAGGGACAGGACCCACCGGGGAGCTGTTTTTT. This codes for CASSLKGTGPTGELFF.

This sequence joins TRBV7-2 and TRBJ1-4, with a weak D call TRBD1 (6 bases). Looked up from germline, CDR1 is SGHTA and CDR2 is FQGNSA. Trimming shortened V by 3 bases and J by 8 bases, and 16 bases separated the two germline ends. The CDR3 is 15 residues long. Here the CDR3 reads CASSLGGPREEKLFF. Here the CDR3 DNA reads TGTGCCAGCAGCTTGGGGGGGCCCCGGGAAGAAAAACTGTTTTTT.

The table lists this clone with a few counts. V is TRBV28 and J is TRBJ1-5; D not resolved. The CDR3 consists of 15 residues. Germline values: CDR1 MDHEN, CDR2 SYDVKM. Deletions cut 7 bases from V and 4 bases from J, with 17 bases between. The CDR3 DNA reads TGTGCCAGCACCCCCCAAGATGTCGGGAATCAGCCCCAGCATTTT. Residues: CASTPQDVGNQPQHF. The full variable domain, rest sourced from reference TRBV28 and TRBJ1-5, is DVKVTQSSRYLVKRTGEKVFLECVQDMDHENMFWYRQDPGLGLRLIYFSYDVKMKEKGDIPEGYSVSREKKERFSLILESASTNQTSMYLCASTPQDVGNQPQHFGDGTRLSIL.

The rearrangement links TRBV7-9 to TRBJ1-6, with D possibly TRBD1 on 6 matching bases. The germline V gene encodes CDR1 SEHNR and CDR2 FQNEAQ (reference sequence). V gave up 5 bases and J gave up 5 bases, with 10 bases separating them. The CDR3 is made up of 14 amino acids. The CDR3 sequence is CASSRGRDNSPLHF. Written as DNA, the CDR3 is TGTGCCAGCAGCAGGGGGAGAGATAATTCACCCCTCCACTTT.

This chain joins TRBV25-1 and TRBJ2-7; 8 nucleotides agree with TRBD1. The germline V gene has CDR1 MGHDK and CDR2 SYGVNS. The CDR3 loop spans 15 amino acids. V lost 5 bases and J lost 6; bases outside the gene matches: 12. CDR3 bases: TGTGCCAGCAGTTCTCCGGGACAGGCCTACCCCGAGCAGTACTTC. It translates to CASSSPGQAYPEQYF.

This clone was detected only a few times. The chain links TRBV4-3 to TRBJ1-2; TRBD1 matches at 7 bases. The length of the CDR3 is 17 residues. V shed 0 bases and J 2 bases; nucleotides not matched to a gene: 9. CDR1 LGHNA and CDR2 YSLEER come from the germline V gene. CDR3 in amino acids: CASSQDLRGRRNYGYTF. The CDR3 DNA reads TGCGCCAGCAGCCAAGATCTCAGGGGGAGAAGGAACTATGGCTACACCTTC.

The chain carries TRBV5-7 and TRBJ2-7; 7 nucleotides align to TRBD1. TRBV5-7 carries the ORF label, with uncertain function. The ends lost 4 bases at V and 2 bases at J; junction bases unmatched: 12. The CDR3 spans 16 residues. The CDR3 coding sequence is TGTGCCAGCAGCACCGACAGGGCCGTCTTGACCTACGAGCAGTACTTC. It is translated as CASSTDRAVLTYEQYF.

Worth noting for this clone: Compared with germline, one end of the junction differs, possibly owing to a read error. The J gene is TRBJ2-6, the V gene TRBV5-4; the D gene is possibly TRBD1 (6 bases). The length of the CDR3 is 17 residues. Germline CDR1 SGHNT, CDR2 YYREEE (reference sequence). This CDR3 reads CASSIHRVGSGANVLTF. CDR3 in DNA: TGTGCCAGCAGCATCCACAGGGTGGGGTCCGGGGCCAATGTCCTGACTTTC.

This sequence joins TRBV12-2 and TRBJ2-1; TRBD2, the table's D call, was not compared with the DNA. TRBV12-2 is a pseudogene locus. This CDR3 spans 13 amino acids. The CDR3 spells CASRFRGDNEQFF. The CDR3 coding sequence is TGTGCAAGTCGCTTTCGGGGGGACAATGAGCAGTTCTTC.

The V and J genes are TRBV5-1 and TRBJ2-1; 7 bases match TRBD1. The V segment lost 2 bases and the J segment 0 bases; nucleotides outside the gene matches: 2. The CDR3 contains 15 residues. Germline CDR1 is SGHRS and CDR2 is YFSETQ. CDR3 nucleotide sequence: TGCGCCAGCAGCTTACAGGGGACCTCCTACAATGAGCAGTTCTTC. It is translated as CASSLQGTSYNEQFF.

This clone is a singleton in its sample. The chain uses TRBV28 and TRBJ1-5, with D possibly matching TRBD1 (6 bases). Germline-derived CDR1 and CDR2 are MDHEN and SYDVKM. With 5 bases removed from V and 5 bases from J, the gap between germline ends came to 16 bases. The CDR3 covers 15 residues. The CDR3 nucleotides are TGTGCCAGCAGTGGATCGGGCGAGGGGGATCAGCCCCAGCATTTT. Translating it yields CASSGSGEGDQPQHF.

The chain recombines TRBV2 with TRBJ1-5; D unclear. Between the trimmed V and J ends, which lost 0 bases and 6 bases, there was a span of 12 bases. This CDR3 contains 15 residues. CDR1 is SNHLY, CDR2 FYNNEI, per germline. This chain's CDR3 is CASSEALRVFQPQHF. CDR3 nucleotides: TGTGCCAGCAGTGAAGCGCTTCGGGTGTTTCAGCCCCAGCATTTT.

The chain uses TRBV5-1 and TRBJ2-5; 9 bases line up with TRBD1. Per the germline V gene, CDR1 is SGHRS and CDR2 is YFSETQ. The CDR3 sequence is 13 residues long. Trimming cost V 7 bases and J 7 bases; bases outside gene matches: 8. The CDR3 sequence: CASGRGQGGTQYF. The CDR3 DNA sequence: TGCGCCAGCGGCCGGGGACAGGGTGGGACCCAGTACTTC.

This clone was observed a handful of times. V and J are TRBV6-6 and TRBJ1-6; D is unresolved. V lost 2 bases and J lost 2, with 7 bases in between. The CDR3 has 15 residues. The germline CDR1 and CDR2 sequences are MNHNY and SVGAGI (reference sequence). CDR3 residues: CASSYGRPYNSPLHF. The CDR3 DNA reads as TGTGCCAGCAGTTACGGGAGGCCCTATAATTCACCCCTCCACTTT.

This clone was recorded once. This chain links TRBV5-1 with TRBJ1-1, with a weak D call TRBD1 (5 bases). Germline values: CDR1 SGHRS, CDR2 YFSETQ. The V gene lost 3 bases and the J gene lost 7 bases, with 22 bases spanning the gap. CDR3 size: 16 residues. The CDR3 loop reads CASSSDPIGTAGEAFF. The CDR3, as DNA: TGCGCCAGCAGCTCGGACCCAATAGGGACTGCTGGTGAAGCTTTCTTT.

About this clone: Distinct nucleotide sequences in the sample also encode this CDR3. CDR3 protein: CASSYTGGTEAFF. The CDR3 DNA sequence: TGTGCCAGCAGTTACACCGGGGGCACTGAAGCTTTCTTT. The chain uses TRBV6-5 and TRBJ1-1; TRBD1 is a possible D gene (5 bases). Germline CDR1 and CDR2: MNHEY and SVGAGI. Trimming removed 2 bases from V and 4 bases from J, with 8 bases in between. The CDR3 extends over 13 amino acids.

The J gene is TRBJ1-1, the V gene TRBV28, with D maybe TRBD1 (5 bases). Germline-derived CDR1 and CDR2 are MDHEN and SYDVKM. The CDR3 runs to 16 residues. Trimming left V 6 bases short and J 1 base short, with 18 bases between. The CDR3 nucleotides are TGTGCCAGCAGACAGGCAGGGTTAGCTGGGAACACTGAAGCTTTCTTT. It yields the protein CASRQAGLAGNTEAFF. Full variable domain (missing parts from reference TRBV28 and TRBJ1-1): DVKVTQSSRYLVKRTGEKVFLECVQDMDHENMFWYRQDPGLGLRLIYFSYDVKMKEKGDIPEGYSVSREKKERFSLILESASTNQTSMYLCASRQAGLAGNTEAFFGQGTRLTVV.

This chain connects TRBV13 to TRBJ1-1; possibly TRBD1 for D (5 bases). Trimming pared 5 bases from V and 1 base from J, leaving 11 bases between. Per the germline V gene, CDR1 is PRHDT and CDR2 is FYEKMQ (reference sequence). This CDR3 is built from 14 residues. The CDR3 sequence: CASSLDTGNTEAFF. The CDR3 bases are TGTGCCAGCAGCCTGGACACAGGGAACACTGAAGCTTTCTTT.

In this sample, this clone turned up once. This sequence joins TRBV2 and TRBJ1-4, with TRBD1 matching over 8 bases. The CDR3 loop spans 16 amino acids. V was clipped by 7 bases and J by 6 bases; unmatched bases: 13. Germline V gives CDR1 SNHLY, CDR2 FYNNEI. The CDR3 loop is CASNLGNRGSYEKLFF. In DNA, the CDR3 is TGTGCCAGCAACTTAGGAAACAGGGGGAGTTATGAAAAACTGTTTTTT. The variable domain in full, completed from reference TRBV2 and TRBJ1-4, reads EPEVTQTPSHQVTQMGQEVILRCVPISNHLYFYWYRQILGQKVEFLVSFYNNEISEKSEIFDDQFSVERPDGSNFTLKIRSTKLEDSAMYFCASNLGNRGSYEKLFFGSGTQLSVL.

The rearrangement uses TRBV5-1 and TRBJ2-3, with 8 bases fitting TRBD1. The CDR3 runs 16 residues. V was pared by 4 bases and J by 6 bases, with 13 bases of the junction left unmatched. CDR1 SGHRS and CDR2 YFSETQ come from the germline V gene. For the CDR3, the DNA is TGCGCCAGCAGCCCACTCTCGCCAGGGGGCGGCGATACGCAGTATTTT. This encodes CASSPLSPGGGDTQYF.